The present T cell receptor beta chain was sequenced within a study of radiation and T cells in renal cell carcinoma. Notes on the study in general: Pretreatment tumor biopsies were lacking, so baseline clonotypes are unknown. Top tumor clonotypes rose in blood 2 weeks post-radiation, then contracted.

Measured with immunoSEQ multiplex PCR; TCRdb has only the in-frame clones, and not every one. The sample carries some 100,000 clones, under 90% recorded once. Documented time point: baseline pretreatment blood. The treatment is: 15 Gy SBRT to primary tumor, nephrectomy 4 weeks later. After SBRT, blood was collected at 2 and 4 weeks, plus baseline. Germline values: CDR1 MDHEN, CDR2 SYDVKM. With 6 bases clipped from V and 6 bases from J, the junction kept 5 bases outside the gene matches. This CDR3 spans 15 amino acids. About this clone: Antigen specificity is unknown.

This chain joins TRBV28 and TRBJ2-1, with 13 bases lining up with TRBD2. Sequences were derived from blood, sampled from a patient whose treatment included radiotherapy and nephrectomy. The sequence was collected from a man aged 55 to 69 with renal cell carcinoma. CDR3 coding DNA: TGTGCCAGCAGCACTAGCGGGAGGGACAGCAATGAGCAGTTCTTC. It is translated as CASSTSGRDSNEQFF.